The next 27 T cell receptor beta chains were all read from a single sample in a study of Graves' ophthalmopathy and Graves' hyperthyroidism. Amplification targeted the TCR beta CDR3 regions, with RNA transcripts as the source material. HTBI-primed first-round RT-PCR preceded second-round multiplex PCR. TCRdb reprocessed the multiplex PCR reads via MiXCR and lists one record per CDR3 protein. The sample lists about 660,000 distinct CDR3 sequences; about two fifths were seen once. The sample taken for sequencing was peripheral blood. The receptors come from an adult man with Graves' ophthalmopathy.

The chain joins TRBV2 to TRBJ1-2, with D perhaps TRBD1 (6 bases). Trimming took 6 bases from V and 0 from J, leaving 20 bases between them. The CDR3 spans 17 residues. CDR1 SNHLY and CDR2 FYNNEI come from the germline V gene. For the CDR3, the DNA is TGTGCCAGCAGCCTTGGACTAGCGGGGGGCACTAACTATGGCTACACCTTC. This encodes CASSLGLAGGTNYGYTF.

This clonotype occurred many times. CDR3 nucleotide sequence: TGTGCCAGCAGTGCCGGGGGAACCTACGAGCAGTACTTC. Translated: CASSAGGTYEQYF. This rearrangement joins TRBV25-1 to TRBJ2-7, with D possibly matching TRBD2 (6 bases). The CDR3 is 13 amino acids. Deletions cut 4 bases from V and 2 bases from J, with 9 bases between. Germline V gene data show CDR1 as MGHDK and CDR2 as SYGVNS.

The sample holds a few counts of this clonotype. The rearrangement joins TRBV10-3 to TRBJ1-5; D ambiguous. The CDR3 length is 14 residues. Trimming left V 10 bases short and J 5 bases short, with 18 bases between. Germline CDR1 is ENHRY and CDR2 is SYGVKD. This CDR3 reads CASRGATPDQPQHF. In nucleotides, the CDR3 is TGTGCCAGCCGCGGAGCAACACCCGATCAGCCCCAGCATTTT.

Note on this clonotype: A single base separates this from a much larger clone, so it may be a read error. In this CDR3 the conserved last residue, phenylalanine or tryptophan, is missing, so a read error is likely. This chain connects TRBV14 to TRBJ2-7; no clear D. Trimming took 6 bases from V and 0 from J, leaving 12 bases between them. CDR1 is SGHDN, CDR2 FVKESK, per germline. This CDR3 has 14 residues. CDR3 region: CASSFIPNSYEQYL. As DNA, the CDR3 is TGTGCCAGCAGTTTCATTCCGAACTCCTACGAGCAGTACCTC.

In DNA, the CDR3 is TGTGCCAGCAGTTACAGGGGGGACGATAATTCACCCCTCCACTTT. As protein: CASSYRGDDNSPLHF. The genes are TRBV6-5 and TRBJ1-6, with D possibly TRBD1 on 6 matching bases. This CDR3 contains 15 residues. Germline CDR1 and CDR2: MNHEY and SVGAGI. V was cut by 2 bases and J by 5 bases, with 10 bases left in between.

V is TRBV2 and J is TRBJ2-1, with no clear D. CDR1 and CDR2 (germline): SNHLY, FYNNEI. This CDR3 region has 10 residues. DNA of the CDR3: TGTGCTTCCTACTACAATGAGCAGTTCTTC. Encoded protein: CASYYNEQFF.

The gene calls are TRBV5-1 and TRBJ2-5; 8 bases line up with TRBD1. The CDR3 runs 15 residues. Germline V gives CDR1 SGHRS, CDR2 YFSETQ. With 0 bases clipped from V and 9 bases from J, the junction kept 10 bases outside the gene matches. CDR3 loop: CASSLGRGQGQPQYF. In DNA form, the CDR3 reads TGCGCCAGCAGCTTGGGCAGGGGGCAGGGACAGCCCCAGTACTTC.

The chain combines TRBV25-1 with TRBJ2-7; 10 positions match TRBD1. The germline V gene has CDR1 MGHDK and CDR2 SYGVNS. The CDR3 extends over 13 amino acids. The DNA for the CDR3 is TGTGCGCAGACAGGGGGCCCTTCCTACGAGCAGTACTTC. Residues: CAQTGGPSYEQYF.

With respect to this clonotype: Possible read error: a much larger clone is one base away. This rearrangement joins TRBV11-2 to TRBJ1-2; TRBD1 matches at 12 bases. CDR1 is SGHAT and CDR2 is FQNNGV in the germline V gene. This CDR3 has 16 residues. The CDR3 DNA reads TGTGCCAGCAGCTTGGCGGGACAGGGGGCCAACTATGGCTACATCTTC. It translates to CASSLAGQGANYGYIF.

The rearrangement uses TRBV7-9 and TRBJ2-2; 9 bases align to TRBD2. In germline, CDR1 is SEHNR, CDR2 FQNEAQ (reference sequence). V lost 5 bases and J lost 6; bases outside the gene matches: 4. The CDR3 runs 14 residues. In DNA form, the CDR3 reads TGTGCCAGCAGCCTCAGCGGGGGGCCCGGGGAGCTGTTTTTT. Encoded protein: CASSLSGGPGELFF.

The J gene is TRBJ2-2, the V gene TRBV7-9; weak D call: TRBD1 (6 bases). This CDR3 spans 16 amino acids. Trimming took off 6 bases at V and 5 bases at J, with 19 bases between the two ends. The germline CDR1 and CDR2 sequences are SEHNR and FQNEAQ (reference sequence). This CDR3 is CASRLKTGRDTGELFF. As DNA, the CDR3 is TGTGCCAGCAGACTAAAGACAGGTAGAGATACCGGGGAGCTGTTTTTT.

In this sample, this clonotype turned up many times. The V call is TRBV19, the J call TRBJ2-5, with 7 bases matching TRBD2. The V gene end was trimmed by 4 bases and the J gene end by 5 bases; junction bases not matched to a gene: 4. Germline CDR1 and CDR2: LNHDA and SQIVND (reference sequence). This CDR3 has 13 amino acids. Here the CDR3 reads CASSSGRGETQYF. The CDR3 DNA reads as TGTGCCAGTAGTAGCGGGAGAGGGGAGACCCAGTACTTC.

This clonotype has ten or more counts. The chain is built from TRBV30 and TRBJ1-2, with no clear D. From germline, CDR1 is GTSNPN and CDR2 SVGIG (reference sequence). The ends were cut back, 7 bases at V and 5 bases at J, with 8 bases in the middle. The CDR3 consists of 10 residues. As DNA, the CDR3 is TGTGCCTCCTCGCTTTATGGCTACACCTTC. Protein product: CASSLYGYTF.

The sample holds many counts of this clonotype. The chain joins TRBV24-1 to TRBJ2-7; no clear D. Trimming left V 4 bases short and J 3 bases short, with 9 bases between. The CDR3 runs to 13 residues. In germline, CDR1 is KGHDR, CDR2 SFDVKD. The CDR3 reads CATSDPGDYEQYF. CDR3 nucleotide sequence: TGTGCCACCAGTGACCCTGGGGACTACGAGCAGTACTTC.

Only a few counts were recorded for this clonotype. The chain combines TRBV4-1 with TRBJ1-5; D is unclear. The CDR3 length is 15 residues. The germline gives CDR1 MGHRA, CDR2 YSYEKL. V lost 0 bases, J lost 5 bases, and 11 bases lay in between. DNA for the CDR3: TGCGCCAGCAGCCAAGAAGGAGTAGGCTATCAGCCCCAGCATTTT. Translated, it gives CASSQEGVGYQPQHF.

In its sample, this clonotype was seen a few times. The rearrangement links TRBV20-1 to TRBJ2-7, with TRBD1 as a possible D gene (6 bases). This CDR3 has 16 residues. Germline lookup yields CDR1 DFQATT and CDR2 SNEGSKA (reference sequence). V lost 1 base, J lost 5 bases, and 21 bases lay in between. CDR3 loop: CSARGPQQGASHEQYF. The DNA of the CDR3 is TGCAGTGCTAGAGGTCCTCAACAGGGTGCTTCCCACGAGCAGTACTTC.

The table lists this clonotype with a few counts. One junction end does not reproduce the germline sequence, and a read error may be involved. The V call is TRBV10-3, the J call TRBJ2-7; the match to TRBD2 covers 7 bases. Looked up from germline, CDR1 is ENHRY and CDR2 is SYGVKD. The CDR3 sequence is 17 residues long. CDR3 sequence: CASSYKLAVVGSYEQYF. CDR3 DNA: TGTGCCAGCAGTTACAAGCTAGCGGTCGTTGGGTCCTACGAGCAGTACTTC.

CDR3: CASTGQGRGGTEAFF. The CDR3 nucleotides are TGTGCCAGTACCGGACAGGGGAGAGGAGGCACTGAAGCTTTCTTT. J is TRBJ1-1 and V is TRBV19, with 9 bases lining up with TRBD1. V lost 7 bases, J lost 4 bases, and 10 bases stayed unmatched. Germline V gives CDR1 LNHDA, CDR2 SQIVND (reference sequence). The CDR3 length is 15 residues.

The genes are TRBV11-2 and TRBJ2-5, with 9 bases identical to TRBD1. The CDR3 has 17 residues. V lost 5 bases, J lost 2 bases, and 12 bases stayed unmatched. Germline V CDR1 and CDR2: SGHAT, FQNNGV. CDR3 bases: TGTGCCAGCAGCCAAGCGTGGGGACAGGGTTGGCAAGAGACCCAGTACTTC. This codes for CASSQAWGQGWQETQYF.

There are many counts of this clonotype. The chain links TRBV9 to TRBJ2-7; possible D gene TRBD2, 6 bases. The germline V and J ends were trimmed by 0 bases and 6 bases, with 13 bases remaining between them. The CDR3 is made up of 14 amino acids. The germline gives CDR1 SGDLS, CDR2 YYNGEE. CDR3 bases: TGTGCCAGCAGCGTAGTTCCCCAGGGAGGCGAGCAGTACTTC. It yields the protein CASSVVPQGGEQYF.

This chain links TRBV25-1 with TRBJ1-3; 9 nucleotides line up with TRBD1. After removal of 7 bases from V and 4 bases from J, the junction contained 8 bases not matched to a gene. CDR3 length: 15 amino acids. Germline V gene lookup returns CDR1 MGHDK and CDR2 SYGVNS. The CDR3 loop reads CASTQQGAAGNTIYF. The CDR3, as DNA: TGTGCCAGCACTCAACAGGGGGCAGCCGGAAACACCATATATTTT. Complete variable domain (other parts from reference TRBV25-1 and TRBJ1-3): EADIYQTPRYLVIGTGKKITLECSQTMGHDKMYWYQQDPGMELHLIHYSYGVNSTEKGDLSSESTVSRIRTEHFPLTLESARPSHTSQYLCASTQQGAAGNTIYFGEGSWLTVV.

This clonotype appeared once. This could be a read error, since a much larger clone is one nucleotide away. V usage is TRBV19 and J usage is TRBJ1-1; no definite D call. CDR1 is LNHDA, CDR2 SQIVND, per germline (reference sequence). The CDR3 has 15 amino acids. V was clipped by 6 bases and J by 1 base, with 15 bases between them. The CDR3 region is CASRMFARSNTEAFF. The CDR3 DNA sequence: TGTGCCAGTAGAATGTTTGCAAGGTCGAACACTGAAGCTTTCTTT. Full variable domain (remainder filled in from reference TRBV19 and TRBJ1-1): DGGITQSPKYLFRKEGQNVTLSCEQNLNHDAMYWYRQDPGQGLRLIYYSQIVNDFQKGDIAEGYSVSREKKESFPLTVTSAQKNPTAFYLCASRMFARSNTEAFFGQGTRLTVV.

This clonotype was seen repeatedly, ten times or more. This rearrangement joins TRBV29-1 to TRBJ1-1; possibly TRBD1 for D (6 bases). CDR3 size: 12 residues. The V end lost 6 bases, the J end lost 8 bases, and 16 bases lay between the germline ends. The V gene's germline CDR1 is SQVTM and CDR2 ANQGSEA. Here the CDR3 DNA reads TGCAGCGTCGTCAAAAGGACAGCCGAAGCTTTCTTT. Translated: CSVVKRTAEAFF.

This chain links TRBV27 with TRBJ1-2, with TRBD1 as a possible D gene (5 bases). Trimming pared 11 bases from V and 6 bases from J, leaving 16 bases between. This CDR3 is 12 amino acids long. Germline CDR1 reads MNHEY; CDR2 reads SMNVEV (reference sequence). The CDR3 DNA sequence: TGTGCCTCACTTAGGCAGGGCCATGGCTACACCTTC. Translation: CASLRQGHGYTF.

Comments on this clonotype: A much larger clone is a single base away; this may be a read error. The J gene is TRBJ2-5, the V gene TRBV2, with D possibly TRBD2 on 5 matching bases. Judging by the DNA end, TRBJ2-7 fits better; the J call may be wrong. This CDR3 has 14 residues. Germline loops: CDR1 SNHLY, CDR2 FYNNEI. CDR3 residues: CAGRGAGAPHEQYF. In DNA form, the CDR3 reads TGTGCCGGCCGGGGAGCTGGAGCCCCCCACGAGCAGTACTTC.

Worth noting for this clonotype: A clone one base away is much larger, so this may be a read error. The J gene is TRBJ1-1, the V gene TRBV7-2; D not resolved. Germline values: CDR1 SGHTA, CDR2 FQGNSA. Trimming stripped 5 bases from V and 3 bases from J, with 13 bases between. The CDR3 length is 14 residues. The CDR3 coding sequence is TGTGCCAGCAGCCGAGTTAGCTTGGACACTGAAGCTTTCTTT. Translation: CASSRVSLDTEAFF. The full variable domain, with the rest looked up from reference TRBV7-2 and TRBJ1-1, is GAGVSQSPSNKVTEKGKDVELRCDPISGHTALYWYRQSLGQGLEFLIYFQGNSAPDKSGLPSDRFSAERTGGSVSTLTIQRTQQEDSAVYLCASSRVSLDTEAFFGQGTRLTVV.

This clonotype was detected only a few times. The chain is built from TRBV19 and TRBJ2-2; TRBD1 matches 7 bases. Unmatched junction bases numbered 5, after V lost 6 bases and J lost 7 bases. CDR1 LNHDA and CDR2 SQIVND come from the germline V gene (reference sequence). There are 13 residues in the CDR3. The CDR3 DNA is TGTGCCAGTAGGACAGGGTTCGGCGGGGAGCTGTTTTTT. This sequence encodes CASRTGFGGELFF.